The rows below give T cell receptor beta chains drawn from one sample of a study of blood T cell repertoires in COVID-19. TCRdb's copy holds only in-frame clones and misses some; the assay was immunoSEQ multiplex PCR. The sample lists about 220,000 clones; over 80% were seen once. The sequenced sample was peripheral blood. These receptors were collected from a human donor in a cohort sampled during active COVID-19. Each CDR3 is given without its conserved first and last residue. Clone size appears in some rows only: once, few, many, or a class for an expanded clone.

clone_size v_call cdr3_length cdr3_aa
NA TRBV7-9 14 ASSSTPGRSNEKLF
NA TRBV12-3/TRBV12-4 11 ASKAGGNYGYT
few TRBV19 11 ASSIGVNTEAF
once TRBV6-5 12 ASSPDRNQYEQY
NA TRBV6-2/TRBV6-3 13 ASSPAGGNTGELF
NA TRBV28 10 ASRTGEQPQH
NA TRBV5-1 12 ASSADGTGNTIY
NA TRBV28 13 ASRLAGGYGGELF
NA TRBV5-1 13 ASSSGGSNSGEQF
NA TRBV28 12 ASSTTGVGYGYT